These T cell receptor beta chains were read from a single sample in a study of T cell responses to AZD1222 COVID-19 vaccine. The repertoire was sequenced with immunoSEQ multiplex PCR; TCRdb's copy has only in-frame clones and lacks some. The repertoire includes some 150,000 clones, 87% of them detected once, and 8% to 10% sits in the top ten. Specimen: peripheral blood, collected 28 days after the second AZD1222 dose. The receptors stem from an adult who received the AZD1222 COVID-19 vaccine. CDR3s include the opening cysteine and the closing phenylalanine or tryptophan. A D gene is named only where the DNA matches it firmly. Size tells how often a clone was seen (once, few, many) or the class of an expanded clone, and some rows leave it out.

.	TRBV27	.	TRBJ1-5	TGTGCCAGCAGCCTAGACAGTACCGGTCAGCCCCAGCATTTT	CASSLDSTGQPQHF
.	TRBV7-2	.	TRBJ2-1	TGTGCCAGCAGCTTAGCTATCAATGAGCAGTTCTTC	CASSLAINEQFF
.	TRBV30	.	TRBJ2-2	TGTGCCTGGAGTGCTAGGGGGTTCGGGGAGCTGTTTTTT	CAWSARGFGELFF
.	TRBV28	.	TRBJ2-3	TGTGCCAGCAGGAGGGGCGGCACAGATACGCAGTATTTT	CASRRGGTDTQYF
.	TRBV11-2	.	TRBJ1-2	TGTGCCAGCAGCTTAGCCGGCAGCTATAACTATGGCTACACCTTC	CASSLAGSYNYGYTF
.	TRBV3-1/TRBV3-2	.	TRBJ2-5	TGTGCCAGCAGCCAAGACTCGGCGGGTAATTGGGAGACCCAGTACTTC	CASSQDSAGNWETQYF
.	TRBV6-1	.	TRBJ2-7	TGTGCCAGCAGTGAAGGTGGACCCTACGAGCAGTACTTC	CASSEGGPYEQYF
TRBD1	TRBV5-1	.	TRBJ1-1	TGCGCCAGCAGCTTGGACAGGGGGCGCCGGGAGGATGAAGCTTTCTTT	CASSLDRGRREDEAFF
TRBD2	TRBV2	once	TRBJ2-2	TGTGCCAGCAGACCTCCGGGACTAGCGGGAGTCTCCGGGGAGCTGTTTTTT	CASRPPGLAGVSGELFF
.	TRBV25-1	.	TRBJ2-3	TGTGCCAGCAGTGAACCCGGACCACGGGATACGCAGTATTTT	CASSEPGPRDTQYF
.	TRBV5-4	.	TRBJ2-7	TGTGCCAGCAGCTTTTTTGACAGTGACTACGAGCAGTACTTC	CASSFFDSDYEQYF
.	TRBV28	.	TRBJ2-2	TGTGCCAGCAGCGTATCCACCGGGGAGCTGTTTTTT	CASSVSTGELFF
.	TRBV28	.	TRBJ1-1	TGTGCCAGCATGGGGACACGGGAAGCTTTCTTT	CASMGTREAFF
.	TRBV2	.	TRBJ2-1	TGTGCCTCGGGACCTAGTACCTTCTACAATGAGCAGTTCTTC	CASGPSTFYNEQFF
TRBD1	TRBV5-1	once	TRBJ2-5	TGCGCCAGCAGCTTCTTGTTTCGACAGGGGGGCCAAGAGACCCAGTACTTC	CASSFLFRQGGQETQYF
TRBD2	TRBV5-1	.	TRBJ2-1	TGCGCCAGCAGCCCAGACTTTGCGGGGGACTCCTACAATGAGCAGTTCTTC	CASSPDFAGDSYNEQFF
TRBD1	TRBV7-3	.	TRBJ2-5	TGTGCCAGCAGCCGGGACAGGGGGTCAGAGACCCAGTACTTC	CASSRDRGSETQYF
.	TRBV12-3/TRBV12-4	.	TRBJ1-2	TGTGCCAGCAGTTATCCAAGAGAGGGCTACACCTTC	CASSYPREGYTF
.	TRBV7-3	.	TRBJ1-1	TGTGCCAGCAGTTCCAGTATGAACACTGAAGCTTTCTTT	CASSSSMNTEAFF
.	TRBV7-3	.	TRBJ1-4	TGTGCCAGCAGCTTAAGACCGGGTGAAAAACTGTTTTTT	CASSLRPGEKLFF
.	TRBV7-9	once	TRBJ2-1	TGTGCCAGCAGCTTGGAGAATGAGCAGTTCTTC	CASSLENEQFF
.	TRBV5-1	.	TRBJ2-1	TGCGCCAGCAGCCAGGCAGGGTCGGACTACAATGAGCAGTTCTTC	CASSQAGSDYNEQFF
.	TRBV19	.	TRBJ2-5	TGTGCCAGTAGTTTTCCCGGGTTGAAAGAGACCCAGTACTTC	CASSFPGLKETQYF
.	TRBV10-3	.	TRBJ1-5	TGTGCCACCAGAGGGAATAGCAATCAGCCCCAGCATTTT	CATRGNSNQPQHF
.	TRBV10-1	.	TRBJ1-3	TGCGCCACCCGGGGACATGAGGGAAACACCATATATTTT	CATRGHEGNTIYF
TRBD1	TRBV15	.	TRBJ2-7	TGTGCCACCAGCCGGGACAGGTTCTACGAGCAGTACTTC	CATSRDRFYEQYF
.	TRBV7-9	.	TRBJ1-1	TGTGCCAGCAGCAAAGCGGGGGGCACTGAAGCTTTCTTT	CASSKAGGTEAFF
TRBD1	TRBV5-1	.	TRBJ1-3	TGCGCCAGCAGCTTGGAAGGGGGCAGCTCTGGAAACACCATATATTTT	CASSLEGGSSGNTIYF
TRBD2	TRBV7-8	.	TRBJ2-7	TGTGCCAGCAGCCCAATGCGACTAGCGGGAGCCTACGAGCAGTACTTC	CASSPMRLAGAYEQYF
.	TRBV5-1	.	TRBJ2-7	TGCGCCAGCAGCTTTGGGCAGGGAGGGGGGTTCTACGAGCAGTACTTC	CASSFGQGGGFYEQYF
TRBD1	TRBV5-1	.	TRBJ2-7	TGCGCCAGCAGCGGACAGGGAGGCTACGAGCAGTACTTC	CASSGQGGYEQYF
TRBD1	TRBV4-3	.	TRBJ2-7	TGCGCCAGCAGCCACCGCGACAGGGGGTTCGAGCAGTACTTC	CASSHRDRGFEQYF
.	TRBV28	.	TRBJ2-1	TGTGCCAGCAGTCAGACAGGGTCGGGGGTGGACAATGAGCAGTTCTTC	CASSQTGSGVDNEQFF
TRBD1	TRBV5-8	.	TRBJ1-2	TGTGCCAGCAGCTTGCGAATCTCACAGGGGGAAGGAGCCTACACCTTC	CASSLRISQGEGAYTF
.	TRBV3-1/TRBV3-2	.	TRBJ2-1	TGTGCCAGCAGCCCTGACCTCAGGAGTGAGCAGTTCTTC	CASSPDLRSEQFF
.	TRBV28	.	TRBJ1-5	TGTGCCAGCAGGACACGAGGGCAGCCCCAGCATTTT	CASRTRGQPQHF
TRBD2	TRBV2	few	TRBJ2-5	TGTGCCAGCATTGGGAGCCGGACTAGCGGGATCGGAGAGACCCAGTACTTC	CASIGSRTSGIGETQYF
.	TRBV7-9	.	TRBJ1-1	TGTGCCAGCAGCCCCGAGGGAAGCACTGAAGCTTTCTTT	CASSPEGSTEAFF
TRBD2	TRBV14	.	TRBJ2-2	TGTGCCAGCAGCCGCCGCGGGACTAGGGGTACCGGGGAGCTGTTTTTT	CASSRRGTRGTGELFF
.	TRBV28	.	TRBJ2-3	TGTGCCAGCAGTTCGGTCTCGGATGCGTTTGATACGCAGTATTTT	CASSSVSDAFDTQYF
.	TRBV4-2	.	TRBJ2-1	TGTGCCAGCAGCCAAGAAGGAGGAGCGGTCTACAATGAGCAGTTCTTC	CASSQEGGAVYNEQFF
TRBD2	TRBV28	.	TRBJ2-7	TGTGCCAGCAATCCCTCGGGAGGGTCCTACGAGCAGTACTTC	CASNPSGGSYEQYF
TRBD2	TRBV2	.	TRBJ2-1	TGTGCCAGCAGTTTGACGGGACTAGCGGATATGAGCTCCTACAATGAGCAGTTCTTC	CASSLTGLADMSSYNEQFF
.	TRBV6-2/TRBV6-3	.	TRBJ1-2	TGTGCCAGCAGTCAAAGTTATGGCTACACCTTC	CASSQSYGYTF
.	TRBV19	once	TRBJ1-1	TGTGCCAGTAGTATAGTTGGGGGCTCCGTCACTGAAGCTTTCTTT	CASSIVGGSVTEAFF
.	TRBV3-1/TRBV3-2	.	TRBJ1-4	TGTGCCAGCAGCCACTTAGGAAATGAAAAACTGTTTTTT	CASSHLGNEKLFF
.	TRBV19	.	TRBJ1-3	TGTGCCAGTAGTATGAGAGGGGAGGCTGGAAACACCATATATTTT	CASSMRGEAGNTIYF
.	TRBV4-3	.	TRBJ1-1	TGCGCCAGCAGCCAAGATCCAAGCGCCCCTGAAGCTTTCTTT	CASSQDPSAPEAFF
.	TRBV9	.	TRBJ1-1	TGTGCCAGCTCCCGCCCCCTCGGTTGGACCGACACTGAAGCTTTCTTT	CASSRPLGWTDTEAFF
TRBD1	TRBV5-4	.	TRBJ2-3	TGTGCCAGCAGCCCCGACAGGGTCACAGATACGCAGTATTTT	CASSPDRVTDTQYF
TRBD1	TRBV14	few	TRBJ2-7	TGTGCCAGCAGCCAAAAACCGGGACAGGCATCCTACGAGCAGTACTTC	CASSQKPGQASYEQYF
.	TRBV2	.	TRBJ1-5	TGTGCCAGCAGTTCCGGGGCTAGCAATCAGCCCCAGCATTTT	CASSSGASNQPQHF
TRBD1	TRBV2	.	TRBJ1-1	TGTGCCAGCACCGACAGGGGGCTTGGTGAAGCTTTCTTT	CASTDRGLGEAFF
.	TRBV9	.	TRBJ1-6	TGTGCCAGCAGAGGCGAAACGGGGTATAATTCACCCCTCCACTTT	CASRGETGYNSPLHF
TRBD2	TRBV28	.	TRBJ2-3	TGTGCCAGCAGTCGAACTAGCGGGAGCTCCGGGGGGTATTTT	CASSRTSGSSGGYF
.	TRBV28	.	TRBJ1-3	TGTGCCAGCAGTCTCCTTGGGGACTCTGGAAACACCATATATTTT	CASSLLGDSGNTIYF
TRBD1	TRBV4-3	.	TRBJ1-3	TGCGCCAGCAGCCAGGATGACAGGGGGCCTGGAAACACCATATATTTT	CASSQDDRGPGNTIYF
.	TRBV7-9	.	TRBJ1-1	TGTGCCAGCAGCTCGGGGCCCTCGAAAGCTTTCTTT	CASSSGPSKAFF